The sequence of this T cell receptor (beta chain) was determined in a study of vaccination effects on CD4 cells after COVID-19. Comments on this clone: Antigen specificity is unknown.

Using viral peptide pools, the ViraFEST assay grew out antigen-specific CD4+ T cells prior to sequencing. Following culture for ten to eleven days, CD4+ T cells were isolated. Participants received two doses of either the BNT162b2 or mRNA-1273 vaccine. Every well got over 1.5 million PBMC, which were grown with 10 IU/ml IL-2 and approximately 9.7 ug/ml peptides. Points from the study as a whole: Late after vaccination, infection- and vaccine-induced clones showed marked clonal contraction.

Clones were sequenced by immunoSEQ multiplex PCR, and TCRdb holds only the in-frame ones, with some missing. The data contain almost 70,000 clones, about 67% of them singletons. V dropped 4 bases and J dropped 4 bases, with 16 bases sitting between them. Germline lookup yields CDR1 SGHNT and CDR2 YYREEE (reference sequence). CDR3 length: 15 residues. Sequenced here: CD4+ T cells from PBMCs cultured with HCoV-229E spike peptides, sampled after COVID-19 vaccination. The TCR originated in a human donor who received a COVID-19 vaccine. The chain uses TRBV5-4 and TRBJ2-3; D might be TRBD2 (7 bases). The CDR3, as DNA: TGTGCCAGCAGCCGTAAGGGGGGGATCTCAGATACGCAGTATTTT. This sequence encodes CASSRKGGISDTQYF.